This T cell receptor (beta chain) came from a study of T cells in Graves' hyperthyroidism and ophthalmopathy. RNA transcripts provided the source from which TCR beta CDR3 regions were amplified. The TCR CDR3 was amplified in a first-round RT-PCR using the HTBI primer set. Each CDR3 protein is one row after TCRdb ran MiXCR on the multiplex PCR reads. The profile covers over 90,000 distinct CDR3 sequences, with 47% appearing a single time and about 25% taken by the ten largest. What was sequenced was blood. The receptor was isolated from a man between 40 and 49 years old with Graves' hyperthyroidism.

CDR3 region: CASSRLAGGLSPYEQYF. The CDR3 coding sequence is TGTGCCAGCAGCCGACTAGCGGGAGGTCTGTCACCCTACGAGCAGTACTTC. The gene calls are TRBV5-4 and TRBJ2-7; 13 nucleotides agree with TRBD2. Germline V gene data show CDR1 as SGHNT and CDR2 as YYREEE (reference sequence). The CDR3 is made up of 17 amino acids. V shed 4 bases and J 2 bases; nucleotides not matched to a gene: 9.